The rows below give T cell receptor beta chains drawn from one sample of a study of blood T cell repertoires in COVID-19. Profiling relied on immunoSEQ multiplex PCR, and the TCRdb table lists in-frame clones only, not all of them. The table lists approximately 77,000 clones, more than 80% of them singletons, with under 5.5% in the top ten. Sequences were obtained from peripheral blood. These receptors came from a woman between 65 and 79 years old with acute or convalescent COVID-19. The CDR3 runs from the conserved cysteine through the conserved F or W. D genes are given only for firm matches. Clone size appears in some rows only: once, few, many, or a class for an expanded clone.

j_gene | v_gene | d_gene | abundance | CDR3aa | CDR3nt
TRBJ1-1 | TRBV19 | - | - | CASSIEGVMNTEAFF | TGTGCCAGTAGTATTGAGGGCGTCATGAACACTGAAGCTTTCTTT
TRBJ2-3 | TRBV3-1/TRBV3-2 | TRBD2 | - | CASSRNELAGHTDTQYF | TGTGCCAGCAGCCGTAATGAACTAGCGGGACATACAGATACGCAGTATTTT
TRBJ1-1 | TRBV20-1 | - | - | CSAPGNTEAFF | TGCAGTGCCCCCGGGAACACTGAAGCTTTCTTT
TRBJ1-1 | TRBV5-1 | TRBD1 | - | CASSLDSGGGTEAFF | TGCGCCAGCAGCTTGGATTCAGGGGGAGGCACTGAAGCTTTCTTT
TRBJ1-4 | TRBV19 | TRBD1 | - | CASSSTGNENEKLFF | TGTGCCAGTAGTTCGACAGGGAATGAGAATGAAAAACTGTTTTTT
TRBJ1-1 | TRBV29-1 | - | - | CSVEAGMNTEAFF | TGCAGCGTTGAGGCAGGCATGAACACTGAAGCTTTCTTT
TRBJ1-5 | TRBV12-3/TRBV12-4 | TRBD1 | - | CASNRGHYQPQHF | TGTGCCAGCAACAGGGGGCACTACCAGCCCCAGCATTTT
TRBJ2-7 | TRBV7-8 | TRBD1 | - | CASSLTGAEQYF | TGTGCCAGCAGCCTGACAGGGGCCGAGCAGTACTTC
TRBJ2-5 | TRBV7-2 | - | once | CASSLQALRETQYF | TGTGCCAGCAGCTTACAGGCACTCCGAGAGACCCAGTACTTC
TRBJ1-1 | TRBV2 | - | - | CASSAAPYTEAFF | TGTGCCAGCAGTGCAGCCCCGTACACTGAAGCTTTCTTT
TRBJ2-1 | TRBV11-1 | TRBD2 | few | CASSSLLAGGYNEQFF | TGTGCCAGCAGCTCACTACTAGCGGGGGGGTACAATGAGCAGTTCTTC
TRBJ2-7 | TRBV9 | - | - | CASSVGAGDMYEQYF | TGTGCCAGCAGCGTAGGGGCAGGGGATATGTACGAGCAGTACTTC
TRBJ2-5 | TRBV5-5 | TRBD1 | - | CASSTGALYQETQYF | TGTGCCAGCAGTACAGGGGCACTGTACCAAGAGACCCAGTACTTC
TRBJ2-7 | TRBV24-1 | - | - | CATSEGGEQYF | TGTGCCACCAGTGAGGGCGGGGAACAGTACTTC
TRBJ2-1 | TRBV4-3 | TRBD2 | - | CASSQGASGVYNEQFF | TGCGCCAGCAGCCAAGGGGCTAGCGGGGTCTACAATGAGCAGTTCTTC
TRBJ1-1 | TRBV19 | TRBD1 | - | CASSILGTGETEAFF | TGTGCCAGTAGTATCTTGGGGACAGGGGAGACTGAAGCTTTCTTT
TRBJ2-5 | TRBV5-1 | TRBD2 | - | CASSLGSSGGEETQYF | TGCGCCAGCAGCTTAGGGTCTAGCGGGGGCGAAGAGACCCAGTACTTC
TRBJ1-2 | TRBV6-5 | TRBD1 | once | CASSYGQGRGGYTF | TGTGCCAGCAGTTACGGACAGGGCCGAGGGGGCTACACCTTC
TRBJ2-3 | TRBV19 | - | once | CASSPNWEDTQYF | TGTGCCAGTAGTCCAAACTGGGAGGATACGCAGTATTTT
TRBJ2-1 | TRBV24-1 | - | - | CATSDLRDGGYNEQFF | TGTGCCACCAGTGATTTACGGGACGGGGGATACAATGAGCAGTTCTTC
TRBJ1-1 | TRBV5-4 | TRBD1 | - | CASSFSGGDTEAFF | TGTGCCAGCAGCTTCTCAGGGGGCGACACTGAAGCTTTCTTT
TRBJ2-1 | TRBV2 | TRBD1 | - | CASSRWTGFNEQFF | TGTGCCAGCAGCAGATGGACAGGGTTCAATGAGCAGTTCTTC
TRBJ1-6 | TRBV4-1 | TRBD1 | few | CASSQQGGSPLHF | TGCGCCAGCAGCCAACAGGGGGGTTCACCCCTCCACTTT